One and the same sample provided the 10 T cell receptor beta chains below, sequenced in a study of shared clonotypes between healthy human individuals. Libraries were prepared by immunoSEQ multiplex PCR; TCRdb keeps only in-frame clonotypes and omits some of them. The data contain around 1 million clones, more than 75% of them singletons. The sequenced material came from memory CD4+ T cells sorted from blood. Documented subset: CD45RA-negative fraction. The receptor source for this set is a man aged 18-30 years in good health.

The sample holds a few counts of this clone. The V and J genes are TRBV11-2 and TRBJ1-1; D may be TRBD1 (5 bases). V gave up 5 bases and J gave up 1 base, with 14 bases separating them. Germline V lookup: CDR1 SGHAT, CDR2 FQNNGV. CDR3 length: 15 residues. In DNA form, the CDR3 reads TGTGCCAGCAGCCGTTCGGGGGGAACGAACACTGAAGCTTTCTTT. Translation: CASSRSGGTNTEAFF.

The rearrangement uses TRBV6-5 and TRBJ2-1, with a weak D call TRBD2 (7 bases). Germline CDR1 MNHEY, CDR2 SVGAGI. There are 14 residues in the CDR3. V lost 11 bases and J 4 bases, leaving 18 bases between the germline ends. The CDR3 sequence: CALVGRGSYNEQFF. CDR3 DNA sequence: TGTGCCCTAGTAGGGAGGGGGTCTTACAATGAGCAGTTCTTC.

This clone appeared once. V is TRBV6-1 and J is TRBJ1-2; 7 positions match TRBD1. Germline V gene data show CDR1 as MNHNS and CDR2 as SASEGT. The CDR3 contains 14 residues. The V and J ends lost 7 bases and 5 bases, in that order; junction bases with no gene match: 10. Here the CDR3 DNA reads TGTGCCAGCATTCCTGGACAGGATCTTTATGGCTACACCTTC. Its protein product is CASIPGQDLYGYTF.

The chain is built from TRBV18 and TRBJ1-2, with D possibly being TRBD1 (6 bases). There are 15 residues in the CDR3. Germline V gives CDR1 KGHSH, CDR2 LQKENI. Trimming cost V 3 bases and J 12 bases, with 23 bases left between them. CDR3 sequence: CASSPLDSHTMLDTF. In nucleotides, the CDR3 is TGTGCCAGCTCACCTTTGGACAGCCATACTATGCTCGACACCTTC. Based on the CDR3 plus reference TRBV18 and TRBJ1-2, the full variable domain is NAGVMQNPRHLVRRRGQEARLRCSPMKGHSHVYWYRQLPEEGLKFMVYLQKENIIDESGMPKERFSAEFPKEGPSILRIQQVVRGDSAAYFCASSPLDSHTMLDTFGSGTRLTVV.

V gene TRBV2 combines with J gene TRBJ2-1; 8 bases align to TRBD2. CDR1 SNHLY and CDR2 FYNNEI come from the germline V gene. The V gene end was trimmed by 2 bases and the J gene end by 10 bases; junction bases not matched to a gene: 7. The CDR3 contains 14 residues. CDR3 in amino acids: CASSEQSGGGEQFF. The DNA of the CDR3 is TGTGCCAGCAGTGAACAGAGCGGGGGAGGGGAGCAGTTCTTC. Full variable domain (remainder filled in from reference TRBV2 and TRBJ2-1): EPEVTQTPSHQVTQMGQEVILRCVPISNHLYFYWYRQILGQKVEFLVSFYNNEISEKSEIFDDQFSVERPDGSNFTLKIRSTKLEDSAMYFCASSEQSGGGEQFFGPGTRLTVL.

This clone came up many times. V and J are TRBV28 and TRBJ1-4, with 9 bases aligning to TRBD1. From germline, CDR1 is MDHEN and CDR2 SYDVKM. CDR3 length: 15 residues. V lost 7 bases and J lost 7; bases outside the gene matches: 10. CDR3 sequence reads: CASNPGGQGSEKLFF. The CDR3 DNA follows: TGTGCCAGCAACCCCGGGGGACAGGGAAGTGAAAAACTGTTTTTT.

This clone showed up just once. The chain employs TRBV7-9 and TRBJ1-1; 7 bases map to TRBD1. In germline, CDR1 is SEHNR, CDR2 FQNEAQ (reference sequence). The CDR3 is 16 amino acids. Trimming cost V 7 bases and J 6 bases; bases outside gene matches: 17. The CDR3 nucleotides read TGTGCCAGCACCCGCCCCAAACCTACAGGGGCTTCTGAAGCTTTCTTT. This gives the protein CASTRPKPTGASEAFF.

The rearrangement joins TRBV5-4 to TRBJ2-1, with 8 bases identical to TRBD2. This CDR3 is 16 amino acids long. V gave up 4 bases and J gave up 1 base; unmatched junction bases: 7. The germline gives CDR1 SGHNT, CDR2 YYREEE (reference sequence). As DNA, the CDR3 is TGTGCCAGCAGCCCTCGGGAGGGAGCGTCCTACAATGAGCAGTTCTTC. This encodes CASSPREGASYNEQFF. Filled out from reference TRBV5-4 and TRBJ2-1, the complete variable domain reads ETGVTQSPTHLIKTRGQQVTLRCSSQSGHNTVSWYQQALGQGPQFIFQYYREEENGRGNFPPRFSGLQFPNYSSELNVNALELDDSALYLCASSPREGASYNEQFFGPGTRLTVL.

This chain uses TRBV28 with TRBJ1-5; 12 nucleotides line up with TRBD1. After removal of 5 bases from V and 6 bases from J, the junction contained 5 bases not matched to a gene. Per germline, CDR1 MDHEN and CDR2 SYDVKM. CDR3 length: 15 amino acids. CDR3 amino acids: CASSPGTGGFQPQHF. The CDR3 region has the DNA TGTGCCAGCAGTCCCGGGACAGGGGGCTTTCAGCCCCAGCATTTT.

This chain uses TRBV7-2 with TRBJ1-6, with 7 bases identical to TRBD1. Germline V gene sequence: CDR1 SGHTA, CDR2 FQGNSA. V dropped 4 bases and J dropped 6; count of bases not matched to a gene: 12. This CDR3 is built from 17 residues. The CDR3 loop is CASSWTGWRGSNSPLHF. The CDR3 region has the DNA TGTGCCAGCAGCTGGACAGGTTGGAGGGGTTCTAATTCACCCCTCCACTTT.